The 15 T cell receptor beta chains below all came from one sample that was sequenced in a study of blood T cell repertoires in COVID-19. Using immunoSEQ multiplex PCR, the repertoire was profiled, and TCRdb retains in-frame clones only, with some absent. The sample has about 100,000 clones; 90% are singletons. Input material: peripheral blood. These receptors originate from a man between 18 and 35 years old with COVID-19, enrolled during active disease.

The chain is built from TRBV11-2 and TRBJ2-7; 8 bases map to TRBD2. Per the germline V gene, CDR1 is SGHAT and CDR2 is FQNNGV. The CDR3 extends over 17 amino acids. After removal of 0 bases from V and 2 bases from J, the junction contained 9 bases not matched to a gene. CDR3 nucleotides: TGTGCCAGCAGCTTAGATCCGGCAGCGGGAGCCCCCTACGAGCAGTACTTC. This gives the protein CASSLDPAAGAPYEQYF.

The rearrangement links TRBV6-1 to TRBJ2-5, with TRBD2 identical over 7 bases. This CDR3 has 13 residues. The V segment lost 3 bases and the J segment 5 bases; nucleotides outside the gene matches: 3. CDR1 is MNHNS and CDR2 is SASEGT in the germline V gene. The CDR3 spells CASSDLGGETQYF. DNA for the CDR3: TGTGCCAGCAGTGATCTGGGAGGGGAGACCCAGTACTTC.

The chain couples TRBV7-2 to TRBJ1-1; D is possibly TRBD1 (5 bases). V was trimmed by 3 bases and J by 5 bases, leaving 16 bases between them. The CDR3 extends over 15 amino acids. Germline CDR1 reads SGHTA; CDR2 reads FQGNSA. CDR3 loop: CASSFGDSMRTEAFF. CDR3 nucleotides: TGTGCCAGCAGCTTCGGGGACTCGATGAGGACTGAAGCTTTCTTT.

This clone has only one observation. This chain connects TRBV7-2 to TRBJ2-1, with D possibly TRBD2 on 5 matching bases. V was trimmed by 0 bases and J by 3 bases, leaving 6 bases between them. CDR3 length equals 14 residues. Germline V gives CDR1 SGHTA, CDR2 FQGNSA. The CDR3 is CASSLAGVYNEQFF. The CDR3 region has the DNA TGTGCCAGCAGCTTAGCGGGAGTCTACAATGAGCAGTTCTTC.

In its sample, this clone was seen once. This rearrangement joins TRBV10-3 to TRBJ2-5; 10 bases fit TRBD2. CDR1 is ENHRY and CDR2 is SYGVKD in the germline V gene. V lost 5 bases, J lost 4 bases, and 7 bases stayed unmatched. The CDR3 is made up of 15 amino acids. CDR3 amino acids: CAISYTAGGPETQYF. The CDR3 DNA is TGTGCCATCAGTTACACAGCGGGAGGGCCAGAGACCCAGTACTTC.

V usage is TRBV9 and J usage is TRBJ1-2; 9 nucleotides match TRBD1. This CDR3 has 14 amino acids. Per germline, CDR1 SGDLS and CDR2 YYNGEE. Trimming took 0 bases from V and 8 from J; bases not matched to a gene: 5. In DNA, the CDR3 is TGTGCCAGCAGCGTAGGGACAGGGGCTGGCGGCTACACCTTC. Its translation is CASSVGTGAGGYTF.

The CDR3 is CASSPGPGGGAGANVLTF. The CDR3 DNA follows: TGTGCCAGCAGCCCCGGGCCAGGGGGCGGGGCTGGGGCCAACGTCCTGACTTTC. The V call is TRBV7-9, the J call TRBJ2-6; 8 bases map to TRBD1. CDR3 length: 18 amino acids. With V trimmed by 5 bases and J by 2 bases, 11 bases remained unmatched. Germline values: CDR1 SEHNR, CDR2 FQNEAQ (reference sequence).

The chain links TRBV13 to TRBJ1-2; a possible D gene is TRBD1 (5 bases). The CDR3 contains 19 residues. Germline assignment: CDR1 PRHDT and CDR2 FYEKMQ (reference sequence). The V gene lost 3 bases and the J gene lost 2 bases, with 25 bases spanning the gap. CDR3 bases: TGTGCCAGCAGCTTTCGGGGGGTACAGCAAATGCTCCTCAACTATGGCTACACCTTC. Its protein product is CASSFRGVQQMLLNYGYTF.

The chain uses TRBV27 and TRBJ1-6; 10 nucleotides align to TRBD1. The germline gives CDR1 MNHEY, CDR2 SMNVEV (reference sequence). Unmatched junction bases numbered 4, after V lost 4 bases and J lost 7 bases. This CDR3 comprises 15 residues. CDR3 DNA: TGTGCCAGCAGTTCGAGGGACAGGGGAAATTCACCCCTCCACTTT. It is translated as CASSSRDRGNSPLHF.

V and J are TRBV21-1 and TRBJ2-7; TRBD1 reflects the table's D call only, with no check against the DNA. TRBV21-1 is recorded as a pseudogene. The CDR3 loop spans 16 amino acids. The DNA for the CDR3 is TGTGCCAGCAGCAAAGCGCTTAGGGGACAGGGCTACGAGCAGTACTTC. Translating gives CASSKALRGQGYEQYF.

This clone was counted a single time. This chain links TRBV4-2 with TRBJ1-4, with D possibly matching TRBD1 (6 bases). CDR1 LGHNA and CDR2 YNFKEQ come from the germline V gene. The length of the CDR3 is 17 residues. Trimming left V 1 base short and J 5 bases short, with 17 bases between. The CDR3 nucleotides are TGTGCCAGCAGCCAAGTTGGCAGGGGTCAGGGGAATGAAAAACTGTTTTTT. Translating it yields CASSQVGRGQGNEKLFF.

V is TRBV6-2 or TRBV6-3 and J is TRBJ1-5; D remains ambiguous. This CDR3 region has 14 residues. Germline V gene lookup returns CDR1 MNHEY and CDR2 SVGEGT. Trimming took 5 bases from V and 2 from J, leaving 10 bases between them. For the CDR3, the DNA is TGTGCCAGCAGTGACGTACGGGGCAATCAGCCCCAGCATTTT. It codes for CASSDVRGNQPQHF.

This clone was picked up one time. This chain links TRBV27 with TRBJ1-1, with D hard to call. Between the trimmed V and J ends, which lost 4 bases and 0 bases, there was a span of 9 bases. CDR1 MNHEY and CDR2 SMNVEV come from the germline V gene (reference sequence). The length of the CDR3 is 14 residues. The CDR3 region is CASSSRIMNTEAFF. In DNA, the CDR3 is TGTGCCAGCAGTTCGCGGATAATGAACACTGAAGCTTTCTTT.

The V call is TRBV11-2, the J call TRBJ2-7; D unclear. The CDR3 has 13 amino acids. Per germline, CDR1 SGHAT and CDR2 FQNNGV. Trimming took 1 base from V and 3 from J, leaving 7 bases between them. The chain's CDR3 is CASSLGRIYEQYF. DNA for the CDR3: TGTGCCAGCAGCTTAGGGCGGATCTACGAGCAGTACTTC. Full variable domain (missing parts from reference TRBV11-2 and TRBJ2-7): EAGVAQSPRYKIIEKRQSVAFWCNPISGHATLYWYQQILGQGPKLLIQFQNNGVVDDSQLPKDRFSAERLKGVDSTLKIQPAKLEDSAVYLCASSLGRIYEQYFGPGTRLTVT.

The V call is TRBV2, the J call TRBJ1-5, with no clear D. CDR1 SNHLY and CDR2 FYNNEI come from the germline V gene. Trimming removed 4 bases at V and 2 bases at J, with 9 bases between. This CDR3 is built from 14 residues. CDR3 DNA: TGTGCCAGCAGTGCAAACGGGGGCAATCAGCCCCAGCATTTT. As protein: CASSANGGNQPQHF.